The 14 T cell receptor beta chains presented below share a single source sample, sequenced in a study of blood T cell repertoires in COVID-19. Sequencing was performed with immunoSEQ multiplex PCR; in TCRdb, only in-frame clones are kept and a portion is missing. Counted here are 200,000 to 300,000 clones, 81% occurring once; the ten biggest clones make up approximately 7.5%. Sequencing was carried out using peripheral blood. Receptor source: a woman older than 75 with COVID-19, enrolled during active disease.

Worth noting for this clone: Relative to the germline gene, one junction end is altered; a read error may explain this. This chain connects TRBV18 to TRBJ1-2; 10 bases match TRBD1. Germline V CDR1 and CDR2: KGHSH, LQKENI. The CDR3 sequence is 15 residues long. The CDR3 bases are TGTGCCAGCTCTCCACCGGGACAGGGGTTCCATGGCTACACCTTC. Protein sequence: CASSPPGQGFHGYTF. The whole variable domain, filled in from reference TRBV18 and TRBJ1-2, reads NAGVMQNPRHLVRRRGQEARLRCSPMKGHSHVYWYRQLPEEGLKFMVYLQKENIIDESGMPKERFSAEFPKEGPSILRIQQVVRGDSAAYFCASSPPGQGFHGYTFGSGTRLTVV.

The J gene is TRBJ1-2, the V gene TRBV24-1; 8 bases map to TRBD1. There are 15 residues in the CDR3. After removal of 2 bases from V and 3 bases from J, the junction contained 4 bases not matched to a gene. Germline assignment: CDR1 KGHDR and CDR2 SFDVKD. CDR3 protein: CATSDSAGGYYGYTF. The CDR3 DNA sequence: TGTGCCACCAGTGATTCGGCAGGGGGCTACTATGGCTACACCTTC.

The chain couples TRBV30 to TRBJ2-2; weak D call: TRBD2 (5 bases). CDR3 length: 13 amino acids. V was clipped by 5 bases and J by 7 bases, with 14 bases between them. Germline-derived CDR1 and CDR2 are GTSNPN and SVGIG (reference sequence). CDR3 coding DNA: TGTGCCTGGGATCGGAGGACGGGCGGGGAGCTGTTTTTT. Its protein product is CAWDRRTGGELFF.

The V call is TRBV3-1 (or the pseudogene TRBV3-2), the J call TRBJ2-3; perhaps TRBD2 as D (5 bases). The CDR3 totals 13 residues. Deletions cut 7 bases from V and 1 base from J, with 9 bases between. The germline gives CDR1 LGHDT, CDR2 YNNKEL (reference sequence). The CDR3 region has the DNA TGTGCCAGCAATGCGAGGGGCACAGATACGCAGTATTTT. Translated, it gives CASNARGTDTQYF.

The CDR3 here is CASSSRRGFEAFF. CDR3 nucleotide sequence: TGTGCCAGCAGTTCTCGGAGAGGGTTTGAAGCTTTCTTT. The chain couples TRBV12-3 or TRBV12-4 to TRBJ1-1; no firm D call. The CDR3 covers 13 residues. Trimming removed 4 bases from V and 7 bases from J, with 13 bases in between.

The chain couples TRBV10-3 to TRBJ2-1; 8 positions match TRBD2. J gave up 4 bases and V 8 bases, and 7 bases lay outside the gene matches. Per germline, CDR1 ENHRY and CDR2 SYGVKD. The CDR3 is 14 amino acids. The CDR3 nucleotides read TGTGCCATCGGTGGGACTAGTCCTTACAATGAGCAGTTCTTC. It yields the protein CAIGGTSPYNEQFF.

CDR3 in amino acids: CASSPVTGSSYEQYF. In DNA, the CDR3 is TGTGCCAGCAGTCCCGTGACAGGGAGCTCCTACGAGCAGTACTTC. This chain joins TRBV6-5 and TRBJ2-7; 7 nucleotides line up with TRBD1. Per the germline V gene, CDR1 is MNHEY and CDR2 is SVGAGI. The CDR3 sequence is 15 residues long. Germline trimming cut 5 bases from V and 0 bases from J; bases unmatched to any gene: 7.

For the CDR3, the DNA is TGTGCCAGCAGAGTGGACAGTCTAGGGGGCTACACCTTC. Translated, it gives CASRVDSLGGYTF. The chain recombines TRBV12-3 or TRBV12-4 with TRBJ1-2; tentative D call: TRBD1 (6 bases). V shed 6 bases and J shed 8 bases, with 16 bases lying between them. The CDR3 covers 13 residues.

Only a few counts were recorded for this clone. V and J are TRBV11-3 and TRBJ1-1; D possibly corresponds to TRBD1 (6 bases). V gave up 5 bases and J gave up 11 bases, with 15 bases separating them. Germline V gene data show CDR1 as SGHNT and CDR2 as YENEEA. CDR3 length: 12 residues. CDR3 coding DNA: TGTGCCAGCAGCCGGGACACCGGGGAGGCTTTCTTT. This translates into CASSRDTGEAFF.

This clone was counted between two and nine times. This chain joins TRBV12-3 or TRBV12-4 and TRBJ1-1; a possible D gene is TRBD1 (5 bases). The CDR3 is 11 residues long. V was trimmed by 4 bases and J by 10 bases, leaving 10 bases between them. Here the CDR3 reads CASSYDRGAFF. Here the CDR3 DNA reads TGTGCCAGCAGTTACGACAGAGGAGCTTTCTTT.

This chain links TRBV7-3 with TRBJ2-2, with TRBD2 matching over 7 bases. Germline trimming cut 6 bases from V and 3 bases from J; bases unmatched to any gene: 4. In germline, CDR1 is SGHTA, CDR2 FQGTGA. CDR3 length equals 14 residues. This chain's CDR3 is CASSQTSDTGELFF. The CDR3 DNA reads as TGTGCCAGCAGTCAAACTAGCGACACCGGGGAGCTGTTTTTT.

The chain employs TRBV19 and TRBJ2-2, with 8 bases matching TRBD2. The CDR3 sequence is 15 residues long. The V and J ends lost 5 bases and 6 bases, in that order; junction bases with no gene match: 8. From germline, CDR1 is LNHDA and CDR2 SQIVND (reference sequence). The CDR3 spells CASSPTWTSSGELFF. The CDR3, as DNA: TGTGCCAGTAGTCCAACATGGACTAGCTCCGGGGAGCTGTTTTTT. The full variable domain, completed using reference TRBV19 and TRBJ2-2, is DGGITQSPKYLFRKEGQNVTLSCEQNLNHDAMYWYRQDPGQGLRLIYYSQIVNDFQKGDIAEGYSVSREKKESFPLTVTSAQKNPTAFYLCASSPTWTSSGELFFGEGSRLTVL.

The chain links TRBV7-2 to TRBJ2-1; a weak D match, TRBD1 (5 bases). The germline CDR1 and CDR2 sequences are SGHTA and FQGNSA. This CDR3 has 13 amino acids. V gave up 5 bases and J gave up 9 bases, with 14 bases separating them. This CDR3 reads CASSLRAAGEQFF. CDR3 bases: TGTGCCAGCAGCCTCAGGGCAGCCGGTGAGCAGTTCTTC.

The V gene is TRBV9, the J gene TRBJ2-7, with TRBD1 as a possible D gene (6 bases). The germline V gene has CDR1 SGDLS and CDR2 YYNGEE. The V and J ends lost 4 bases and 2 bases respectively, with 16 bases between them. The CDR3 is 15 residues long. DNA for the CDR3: TGTGCCAGCAGCATAACCGGGACACCTACCTACGAGCAGTACTTC. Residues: CASSITGTPTYEQYF.